These 21 T cell receptor beta chains came from one sample sequenced in a study of shared clonotypes between healthy human individuals. Here immunoSEQ multiplex PCR was the method, and the copy in TCRdb shows in-frame clones only, minus some. The sample records some 1,900,000 clones, about 95% being singletons. The naive CD8 subset, CD45RO-negative cells positively selected for CCR7, excluded terminally differentiated effector memory CD45RA+ cells. What was sequenced was naive CD8+ T cells sorted from blood. Source of these receptors: a young man in good health.

The chain couples TRBV6-1 to TRBJ1-4, with no clear D. CDR3 size: 15 residues. Germline lookup yields CDR1 MNHNS and CDR2 SASEGT. Trimming took off 6 bases at V and 8 bases at J, with 19 bases between the two ends. The CDR3 sequence: CASRPWGEGGEKLFF. The CDR3 region has the DNA TGTGCCAGCAGGCCTTGGGGTGAGGGAGGCGAAAAACTGTTTTTT.

Notes on this clone: This specimen includes other DNA sequences encoding the same CDR3. The chain joins TRBV5-1 to TRBJ2-7; D possibly corresponds to TRBD1 (5 bases). The V and J ends lost 0 bases and 4 bases respectively, with 8 bases between them. This CDR3 comprises 13 residues. Germline V gene data show CDR1 as SGHRS and CDR2 as YFSETQ. CDR3 nucleotides: TGCGCCAGCAGCTTGGGCAGGGATTACGAGCAGTACTTC. Its translation: CASSLGRDYEQYF.

The gene calls are TRBV28 and TRBJ2-5; no definite D call. V was clipped by 2 bases and J by 2 bases, with 9 bases between them. Per germline, CDR1 MDHEN and CDR2 SYDVKM. The CDR3 contains 14 residues. The CDR3 DNA reads TGTGCCAGCAGTTTAAGGGCCCTACAAGAGACCCAGTACTTC. It is translated as CASSLRALQETQYF. The entire variable domain, with the rest obtained from reference TRBV28 and TRBJ2-5, is as follows: DVKVTQSSRYLVKRTGEKVFLECVQDMDHENMFWYRQDPGLGLRLIYFSYDVKMKEKGDIPEGYSVSREKKERFSLILESASTNQTSMYLCASSLRALQETQYFGPGTRLLVL.

The J gene is TRBJ2-3, the V gene TRBV27; 11 bases match TRBD2. Unmatched junction bases numbered 7, after V lost 7 bases and J lost 4 bases. Germline-derived CDR1 and CDR2 are MNHEY and SMNVEV (reference sequence). The CDR3 sequence is 15 residues long. Here the CDR3 DNA reads TGTGCCAGCAATCTTAGCGGGGGGGCAGCAGATACGCAGTATTTT. Protein: CASNLSGGAADTQYF.

This sequence joins TRBV19 and TRBJ1-5; 9 positions match TRBD1. With V trimmed by 7 bases and J by 6 bases, 10 bases remained unmatched. Germline assignment: CDR1 LNHDA and CDR2 SQIVND (reference sequence). CDR3 length equals 15 residues. The CDR3 loop is CASTFGQGTTQPQHF. The CDR3 region has the DNA TGTGCCAGTACATTCGGACAGGGGACTACTCAGCCCCAGCATTTT.

The chain carries TRBV27 and TRBJ1-1; no reliable D call. This CDR3 has 16 amino acids. Trimming took 5 bases from V and 4 from J, leaving 20 bases between them. Germline lookup yields CDR1 MNHEY and CDR2 SMNVEV (reference sequence). The chain's CDR3 is CASSRLGPSGPTEAFF. The CDR3 bases are TGTGCCAGCAGTCGCTTAGGCCCATCAGGCCCCACTGAAGCTTTCTTT.

The chain has TRBV7-9 and TRBJ1-2; a weak D match, TRBD1 (5 bases). CDR1 and CDR2 from the germline V gene are SEHNR and FQNEAQ (reference sequence). This CDR3 spans 15 amino acids. Trimming shortened V by 3 bases and J by 4 bases, and 15 bases separated the two germline ends. CDR3 bases: TGTGCCAGCAGCTTTGTGGAGGCAGGGAGCTATGGCTACACCTTC. Encoded protein: CASSFVEAGSYGYTF. The full variable domain, in which reference TRBV7-9 and TRBJ1-2 provide the parts outside the CDR3, is DTGVSQNPRHKITKRGQNVTFRCDPISEHNRLYWYRQTLGQGPEFLTYFQNEAQLEKSRLLSDRFSAERPKGSFSTLEIQRTEQGDSAMYLCASSFVEAGSYGYTFGSGTRLTVV.

The J gene is TRBJ1-2, the V gene TRBV5-6; 7 nucleotides match TRBD1. This CDR3 spans 14 amino acids. V was pared by 4 bases and J by 4 bases, with 7 bases of the junction left unmatched. The V gene's germline CDR1 is SGHDT and CDR2 YYEEEE. The chain's CDR3 is CASSLGQLIYGYTF. Here the CDR3 DNA reads TGTGCCAGCAGCCTGGGACAGCTGATCTATGGCTACACCTTC.

This chain uses TRBV30 with TRBJ1-3; D gene unclear. This CDR3 is 18 amino acids long. Germline loops: CDR1 GTSNPN, CDR2 SVGIG (reference sequence). Deletions cut 3 bases from V and 0 bases from J, with 21 bases between. The CDR3 spells CAWRRAGLRHPSGNTIYF. CDR3 DNA sequence: TGTGCCTGGAGGAGGGCAGGCCTGAGACACCCCTCTGGAAACACCATATATTTT.

This clone was detected only once. This chain connects TRBV5-4 to TRBJ2-3; TRBD2 is a possible D gene (5 bases). The germline V gene has CDR1 SGHNT and CDR2 YYREEE (reference sequence). V was cut by 4 bases and J by 2 bases, with 20 bases left in between. The CDR3 spans 17 residues. CDR3 protein: CASSRPEEGPVTDTQYF. CDR3 nucleotide sequence: TGTGCCAGCAGCCGCCCGGAAGAGGGCCCGGTCACAGATACGCAGTATTTT. The complete variable domain, with remaining parts taken from reference TRBV5-4 and TRBJ2-3, reads ETGVTQSPTHLIKTRGQQVTLRCSSQSGHNTVSWYQQALGQGPQFIFQYYREEENGRGNFPPRFSGLQFPNYSSELNVNALELDDSALYLCASSRPEEGPVTDTQYFGPGTRLTVL.

The chain is built from TRBV10-2 and TRBJ2-1; 7 positions agree with TRBD2. This CDR3 has 17 residues. The germline V gene encodes CDR1 WSHSY and CDR2 SAAADI. The V gene end was trimmed by 7 bases and the J gene end by 6 bases; junction bases not matched to a gene: 18. The CDR3 nucleotides read TGCGCCAGCACCCAAAGCCCGCGGGAGTTGGTGGCCAATGAGCAGTTCTTC. Its translation: CASTQSPRELVANEQFF.

This chain connects TRBV11-2 to TRBJ1-5; D is possibly TRBD1 (5 bases). Germline V gene data show CDR1 as SGHAT and CDR2 as FQNNGV. V was pared by 3 bases and J by 1 base, with 10 bases between. This CDR3 has 15 residues. The CDR3 protein is CASSLGWDSNQPQHF. The CDR3 nucleotides read TGTGCCAGCAGCTTGGGGTGGGACAGCAATCAGCCCCAGCATTTT.

This clone has just a few counts. The chain is built from TRBV14 and TRBJ1-2, with D possibly TRBD1 on 5 matching bases. Trimming stripped 0 bases from V and 6 bases from J, with 11 bases between. Germline V lookup: CDR1 SGHDN, CDR2 FVKESK. CDR3 length equals 14 residues. CDR3 residues: CASSQDSWGNGYTF. The CDR3 bases are TGTGCCAGCAGCCAAGATTCCTGGGGCAATGGCTACACCTTC.

Concerning this clone: In the same sample, other DNA sequences code for this CDR3. This chain links TRBV11-2 with TRBJ2-7; maybe TRBD2 (6 bases). The ends were cut back, 1 base at V and 3 bases at J, with 10 bases in the middle. CDR1 is SGHAT, CDR2 FQNNGV, per germline. The CDR3 sequence is 14 residues long. CDR3 sequence reads: CASSLVGTVYEQYF. CDR3 in DNA: TGTGCCAGCAGCTTAGTCGGGACTGTCTACGAGCAGTACTTC. Supplemented by reference TRBV11-2 and TRBJ2-7, the full variable domain reads EAGVAQSPRYKIIEKRQSVAFWCNPISGHATLYWYQQILGQGPKLLIQFQNNGVVDDSQLPKDRFSAERLKGVDSTLKIQPAKLEDSAVYLCASSLVGTVYEQYFGPGTRLTVT.

V is TRBV10-2 and J is TRBJ2-7, with a weak D call TRBD1 (6 bases). This CDR3 region has 15 residues. V lost 3 bases, J lost 1 base, and 13 bases lay in between. CDR1 is WSHSY, CDR2 SAAADI, per germline. The CDR3 protein is CASSDGGQPSYEQYF. In nucleotides, the CDR3 is TGCGCCAGCAGTGATGGCGGACAGCCGTCCTACGAGCAGTACTTC.

The J gene is TRBJ2-7, the V gene TRBV4-1, with TRBD1 matching 12 bases. Trimming at V came to 5 bases and at J to 3 bases, leaving 5 bases not matched to a gene. This CDR3 region has 15 residues. Germline values: CDR1 MGHRA, CDR2 YSYEKL. The CDR3 spells CASSMGQGAGYEQYF. The CDR3 DNA is TGCGCCAGCAGCATGGGACAGGGGGCGGGCTACGAGCAGTACTTC.

A word on this clone: In the same sample, other DNA sequences code for this CDR3. V gene TRBV5-6 combines with J gene TRBJ2-7; the D gene is possibly TRBD1 (6 bases). Trimming cost V 4 bases and J 1 base, with 9 bases left between them. This CDR3 is 13 amino acids long. CDR1 and CDR2 from the germline V gene are SGHDT and YYEEEE. The CDR3 sequence: CASSLGQSYEQYF. The DNA of the CDR3 is TGTGCCAGCAGCCTCGGACAGTCCTACGAGCAGTACTTC. Looking up the rest from reference TRBV5-6 and TRBJ2-7 gives the full variable domain: DAGVTQSPTHLIKTRGQQVTLRCSPKSGHDTVSWYQQALGQGPQFIFQYYEEEERQRGNFPDRFSGHQFPNYSSELNVNALLLGDSALYLCASSLGQSYEQYFGPGTRLTVT.

J is TRBJ2-1 and V is TRBV6-5; D is undetermined. The V gene lost 0 bases and the J gene lost 1 base, with 10 bases spanning the gap. This CDR3 spans 16 amino acids. Germline CDR1 and CDR2: MNHEY and SVGAGI. DNA of the CDR3: TGTGCCAGCAGTTACTCGAGTAGGGTTTCCTACAATGAGCAGTTCTTC. Translated, it gives CASSYSSRVSYNEQFF.

The chain carries TRBV28 and TRBJ1-5, with 10 bases identical to TRBD1. CDR3 length: 18 amino acids. Germline CDR1 and CDR2: MDHEN and SYDVKM. Trimming removed 4 bases from V and 0 bases from J; junction bases left unmatched: 9. The CDR3 coding sequence is TGTGCCAGCAGTTCCGGGACAGGGGCATCCCTTAGCAATCAGCCCCAGCATTTT. Translated: CASSSGTGASLSNQPQHF.

As for this clone: This same CDR3 is encoded by further DNA sequences in the sample. The J gene is TRBJ1-1, the V gene TRBV27; D may be TRBD1 (6 bases). The CDR3 length is 13 residues. The germline CDR1 and CDR2 sequences are MNHEY and SMNVEV (reference sequence). The V gene lost 4 bases and the J gene lost 4 bases, with 10 bases spanning the gap. The CDR3 DNA is TGTGCCAGCAGTTACAGGGTGAGCACTGAAGCTTTCTTT. Its protein product is CASSYRVSTEAFF.

The genes are TRBV6-1 and TRBJ2-7; D is possibly TRBD2 (5 bases). This CDR3 region has 12 residues. From germline, CDR1 is MNHNS and CDR2 SASEGT. Deletions cut 7 bases from V and 1 base from J, with 8 bases between. Here the CDR3 reads CASKEDSYEQYF. The CDR3 DNA is TGTGCCAGCAAGGAGGATTCCTACGAGCAGTACTTC.